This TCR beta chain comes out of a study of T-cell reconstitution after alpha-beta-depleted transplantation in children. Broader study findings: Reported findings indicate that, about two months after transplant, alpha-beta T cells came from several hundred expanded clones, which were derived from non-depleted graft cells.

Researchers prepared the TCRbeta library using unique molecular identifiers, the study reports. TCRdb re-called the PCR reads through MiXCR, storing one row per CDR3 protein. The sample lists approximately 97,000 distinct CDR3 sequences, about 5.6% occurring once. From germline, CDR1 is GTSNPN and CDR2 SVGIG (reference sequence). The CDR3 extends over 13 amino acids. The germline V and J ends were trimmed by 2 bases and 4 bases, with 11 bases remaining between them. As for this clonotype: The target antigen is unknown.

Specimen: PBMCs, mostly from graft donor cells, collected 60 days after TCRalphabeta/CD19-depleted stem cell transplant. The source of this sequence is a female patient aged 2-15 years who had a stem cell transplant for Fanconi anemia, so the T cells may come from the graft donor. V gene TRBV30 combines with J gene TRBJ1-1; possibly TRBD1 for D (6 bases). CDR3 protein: CAWSQNRATEAFF. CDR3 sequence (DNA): TGTGCCTGGAGTCAGAACAGGGCCACTGAAGCTTTCTTT.